The rows below give T cell receptor beta chains drawn from one sample of a study of cytomegalovirus exposure and HLA in healthy donors. Sequencing was performed with immunoSEQ multiplex PCR; in TCRdb, only in-frame clones are kept and a portion is missing. The sample holds around 140,000 clones; approximately 85% are singletons and the top ten take 0.45% to 0.6%. The source material was PBMCs. The receptors originated from a woman aged 40 to 49 in good health and CMV-seronegative. Both conserved end residues are part of each CDR3. A D gene is named only where the DNA matches it firmly. Clone sizes are given selectively: once, few, many, or a class where the clone is expanded.

j_call d_call v_call clone_size cdr3_aa cdr3_nt
TRBJ2-3 . TRBV5-8 . CASSLTGSTDTQYF TGTGCCAGCAGCTTGACGGGGAGCACAGATACGCAGTATTTT
TRBJ2-3 . TRBV5-1 . CASSLDLDTQYF TGCGCCAGCAGCTTGGATCTAGATACGCAGTATTTT
TRBJ2-2 TRBD2 TRBV11-3 once CASSLDRWLAGEDGTGELFF TGTGCCAGCAGCTTAGATCGCTGGCTAGCGGGAGAGGATGGCACCGGGGAGCTGTTTTTT
TRBJ2-7 . TRBV6-1 few CASSTGFREQYF TGTGCCAGCAGTACAGGGTTCCGCGAGCAGTACTTC
TRBJ1-2 . TRBV29-1 . CSSSDRINYGYTF TGCAGCTCATCGGACAGAATTAACTATGGCTACACCTTC
TRBJ1-5 . TRBV6-1 . CASSGSAPEQPQHF TGTGCCAGCAGTGGATCGGCACCGGAGCAGCCCCAGCATTTT
TRBJ2-2 TRBD1 TRBV5-1 . CASSWDSRNTGELFF TGCGCCAGCAGCTGGGACAGTCGGAACACCGGGGAGCTGTTTTTT
TRBJ2-2 . TRBV19 . CASSMGLGRLNTGELFF TGTGCCAGTAGTATGGGTTTGGGCAGACTAAACACCGGGGAGCTGTTTTTT
TRBJ2-3 TRBD2 TRBV29-1 once CSVEDSLLAGHTDTQYF TGCAGCGTTGAAGATAGCCTCCTAGCGGGACACACAGATACGCAGTATTTT
TRBJ2-7 . TRBV2 . CASGPGRGSYEQYF TGTGCCAGCGGACCCGGGCGGGGATCCTACGAGCAGTACTTC
TRBJ1-4 . TRBV9 . CASSVRGGTNEKLFF TGTGCCAGCAGCGTACGGGGGGGAACTAATGAAAAACTGTTTTTT
TRBJ1-5 . TRBV2 . CASSPGVPPQHF TGTGCCAGCAGTCCAGGGGTTCCGCCCCAGCATTTT
TRBJ1-1 . TRBV7-9 . CSSSFTGPNTEAFF TGTTCCAGCAGCTTTACAGGCCCGAACACTGAAGCTTTCTTT
TRBJ2-7 . TRBV4-3 . CASSRGAKPGLGSYEQYF TGCGCCAGCAGCCGAGGGGCAAAGCCGGGACTTGGATCCTACGAGCAGTACTTC
TRBJ2-1 . TRBV5-4 . CASSPVALSSYNEQFF TGTGCCAGCAGCCCTGTCGCACTGTCCTCCTACAATGAGCAGTTCTTC
TRBJ2-2 . TRBV5-1 few CASSFQGMNTGELFF TGCGCCAGCAGCTTTCAGGGAATGAACACCGGGGAGCTGTTTTTT
TRBJ2-3 . TRBV7-9 few CASSLAGEDTQYF TGTGCCAGCAGCTTAGCCGGGGAGGATACGCAGTATTTT
TRBJ2-5 . TRBV6-1 . CASSISASSHF TGTGCCAGCTCTATCTCGGCTAGCAGTCACTTC
TRBJ1-2 TRBD1 TRBV18 . CASSPLDRVNYGYTF TGTGCCAGCTCACCGCTAGACAGGGTTAACTATGGCTACACCTTC
TRBJ1-3 TRBD1 TRBV10-2 . CASSEVGGPGNTIYF TGCGCCAGCAGTGAAGTAGGGGGCCCTGGAAACACCATATATTTT
TRBJ2-3 . TRBV4-1 . CASSQEGLLGTDTQYF TGCGCCAGCAGCCAAGAGGGGCTCCTAGGCACAGATACGCAGTATTTT
TRBJ2-3 . TRBV27 . CASGPADPRGDTQYF TGTGCCAGCGGCCCGGCGGACCCCAGGGGAGATACGCAGTATTTT
TRBJ1-1 . TRBV5-1 . CASRYQGGNTEAFF TGCGCCAGCAGGTATCAGGGCGGAAACACTGAAGCTTTCTTT
TRBJ1-1 . TRBV15 few CATSRGAGAGAFF TGTGCCACCAGCAGAGGAGCGGGGGCTGGAGCTTTCTTT
TRBJ2-1 . TRBV29-1 . CSVADRRFSYNEQFF TGCAGCGTTGCCGACAGGCGATTCTCCTACAATGAGCAGTTCTTC
TRBJ2-7 TRBD2 TRBV7-9 . CASSLAGVAEQYF TGTGCCAGCAGCTTGGCGGGAGTCGCCGAGCAGTACTTC
TRBJ2-2 . TRBV27 . CASRDRGGSNTGELFF TGTGCCAGCAGGGACAGAGGCGGGTCGAACACCGGGGAGCTGTTTTTT
TRBJ1-5 . TRBV7-8 once CASSSQQGNNQPQHF TGTGCCAGCAGCTCCCAACAGGGAAACAATCAGCCCCAGCATTTT
TRBJ2-3 . TRBV5-1 . CASSLGGTPLSGDTQYF TGCGCCAGCAGCTTGGGGGGGACTCCACTTTCGGGAGATACGCAGTATTTT
TRBJ2-7 . TRBV28 . CASSSTGSPSYEQYF TGTGCCAGCAGTTCCACGGGGTCGCCAAGCTACGAGCAGTACTTC
TRBJ2-3 TRBD2 TRBV7-9 . CSSSLTSGSTDTQYF TGTTCCAGCAGCTTGACTAGCGGGAGTACAGATACGCAGTATTTT
TRBJ1-1 . TRBV5-1 once CASSDLGGNTEAFF TGCGCCAGCAGCGATTTAGGGGGGAACACTGAAGCTTTCTTT
TRBJ2-1 TRBD2 TRBV5-4 . CASSFVGGYNEQFF TGTGCCAGCAGCTTTGTGGGAGGGTACAATGAGCAGTTCTTC
TRBJ1-1 TRBD1 TRBV11-2 . CASSPRTGQNTEAFF TGTGCCAGCAGCCCCCGGACAGGCCAGAACACTGAAGCTTTCTTT
TRBJ2-2 . TRBV29-1 once CSVAINTGELFF TGCAGCGTTGCTATTAATACCGGGGAGCTGTTTTTT
TRBJ2-7 TRBD1 TRBV28 . CASSRGQDRSYEQYF TGTGCCAGCAGTAGAGGACAGGATAGGTCCTACGAGCAGTACTTC
TRBJ2-3 TRBD2 TRBV7-9 . CASSGSSGRWDTQYF TGTGCCAGCAGCGGGTCTAGCGGGAGGTGGGATACGCAGTATTTT
TRBJ2-7 . TRBV7-2 . CASSLGAGVSYEQYF TGTGCCAGCAGCTTAGGGGCAGGCGTTTCCTACGAGCAGTACTTC
TRBJ2-1 TRBD2 TRBV10-3 . CAIRQGRTSGYNEQFF TGTGCCATCAGACAGGGACGGACTAGCGGGTACAATGAGCAGTTCTTC
TRBJ2-2 . TRBV4-2 . CASSQGQWAGGELFF TGTGCCAGCAGCCAAGGACAGTGGGCCGGCGGGGAGCTGTTTTTT
TRBJ2-5 . TRBV7-6 . CASSLGGGETQYF TGTGCCAGCAGCTTAGGAGGGGGAGAGACCCAGTACTTC
TRBJ2-1 TRBD2 TRBV6-5 . CASSYWDAREVEQFF TGTGCCAGCAGTTACTGGGACGCTCGGGAGGTGGAGCAGTTCTTC